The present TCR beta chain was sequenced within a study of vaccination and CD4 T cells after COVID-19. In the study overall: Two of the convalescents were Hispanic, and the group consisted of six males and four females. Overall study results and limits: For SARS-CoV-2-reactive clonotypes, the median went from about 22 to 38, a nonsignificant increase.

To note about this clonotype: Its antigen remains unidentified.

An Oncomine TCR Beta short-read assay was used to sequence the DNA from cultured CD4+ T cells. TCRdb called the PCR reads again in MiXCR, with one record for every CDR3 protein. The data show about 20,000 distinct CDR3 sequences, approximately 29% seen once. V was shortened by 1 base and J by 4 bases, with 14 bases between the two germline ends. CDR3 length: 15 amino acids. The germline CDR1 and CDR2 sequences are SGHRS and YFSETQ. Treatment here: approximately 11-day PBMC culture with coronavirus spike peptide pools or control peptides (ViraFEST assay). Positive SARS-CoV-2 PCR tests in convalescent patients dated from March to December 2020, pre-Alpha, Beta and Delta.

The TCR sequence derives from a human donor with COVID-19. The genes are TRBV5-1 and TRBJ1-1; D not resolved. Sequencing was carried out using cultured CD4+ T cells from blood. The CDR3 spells CASSLTLRTSTEAFF. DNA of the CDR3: TGCGCCAGCAGCTTGACGTTAAGGACCAGCACTGAAGCTTTCTTT.